This is a list of T cell receptor beta chains from one sample in a study of blood T cell repertoires in COVID-19. Data came from immunoSEQ multiplex PCR; TCRdb stores just in-frame clones and leaves some out. The data contain some 230,000 clones, approximately 80% of them singletons. The sequenced sample was peripheral blood. These TCRs come from a woman between 50 and 59 years old with acute or convalescent COVID-19. Each CDR3 is given with its conserved first and last residue. Fields, in order: clone size, V gene, J gene, D gene, CDR3 protein, CDR3 DNA. The D gene is left open where the match is weak. Only part of the rows carry a size: once, few, many, or a class if the clone is expanded.

>few|TRBV27|TRBJ1-5|-
CASSFLNQPQHF
TGTGCCAGCAGTTTCCTGAATCAGCCCCAGCATTTT
>-|TRBV10-3|TRBJ2-1|TRBD2
CAISPFSGRPNNEQFF
TGTGCCATCAGCCCCTTTAGCGGGAGGCCCAACAATGAGCAGTTCTTC
>once|TRBV5-4|TRBJ2-2|TRBD2
CASSLVGGFTGELFF
TGTGCCAGCAGCTTGGTGGGGGGGTTCACCGGGGAGCTGTTTTTT
>once|TRBV12-5|TRBJ2-2|TRBD2
CASGWETSGGKKTGELFF
TGTGCTAGTGGTTGGGAGACTAGCGGGGGGAAAAAAACCGGGGAGCTGTTTTTT
>-|TRBV2|TRBJ2-3|TRBD1
CASRQGGITDTQYF
TGTGCCAGCCGACAGGGGGGGATCACAGATACGCAGTATTTT
>-|TRBV2|TRBJ2-3|TRBD1
CASRAGTGGSDTQYF
TGTGCCAGCAGGGCCGGGACAGGGGGTTCAGATACGCAGTATTTT
>-|TRBV4-1|TRBJ2-7|TRBD1
CASSQDPRGPDEQYF
TGCGCCAGCAGCCAAGATCCTAGGGGGCCGGACGAGCAGTACTTC
>-|TRBV7-2|TRBJ1-4|-
CASSLDLEGTMFF
TGTGCCAGCAGCTTAGATTTGGAGGGAACGATGTTTTTT
>-|TRBV4-1|TRBJ1-5|TRBD1
CASSRAAGTGDQPQHF
TGCGCCAGCAGCCGGGCCGCAGGGACAGGGGACCAGCCCCAGCATTTT
>-|TRBV12-3/TRBV12-4|TRBJ2-1|-
CASSYAGTGEFF
TGTGCCAGCAGTTACGCCGGGACTGGTGAGTTCTTC